This is a list of T cell receptor beta chains from one sample in a study of T cells in narcolepsy. The protocol was immunoSEQ multiplex PCR, while the TCRdb copy is restricted to in-frame clones and leaves out a portion. This table has about 27,000 clones, 75% to 80% appearing once. The specimen sequenced was CD45RA- memory CD4+ T cells from PBMCs. These receptors originate from a human donor with narcolepsy. Each CDR3 is given with its conserved first and last residue. A D gene is named only where the DNA matches it firmly. A clone size is listed for some rows: how often the clone was seen (once, few, many), or a class if it is expanded.

TRBV7-9	TRBJ2-2	.	.	CASSLGTGYTGELFF	TGTGCCAGCAGCTTAGGGACGGGGTATACCGGGGAGCTGTTTTTT
TRBV5-1	TRBJ1-1	.	.	CASSFGRGDMNTEAFF	TGCGCCAGCAGCTTCGGCAGGGGAGACATGAACACTGAAGCTTTCTTT
TRBV5-1	TRBJ2-5	TRBD2	.	CASSPRSGGAEETQYF	TGCGCCAGCAGCCCCCGTAGCGGGGGGGCGGAAGAGACCCAGTACTTC
TRBV4-1	TRBJ2-2	TRBD2	few	CASSPSGLAGGTGELFF	TGCGCCAGCAGCCCTAGCGGACTAGCGGGGGGCACCGGGGAGCTGTTTTTT
TRBV29-1	TRBJ2-1	TRBD1	.	CSVEGAGGREQFF	TGCAGCGTTGAAGGGGCAGGGGGTCGGGAGCAGTTCTTC
TRBV30	TRBJ2-5	TRBD1	.	CAWMGTGEMETQYF	TGTGCCTGGATGGGGACAGGGGAAATGGAGACCCAGTACTTC
TRBV5-4	TRBJ2-7	TRBD2	.	CASSRAGGGKSYEQYF	TGTGCCAGCAGCCGGGCGGGGGGCGGCAAATCCTACGAGCAGTACTTC
TRBV12-5	TRBJ1-5	.	.	CASGLGLDQPQHF	TGTGCTAGTGGTTTGGGCCTTGATCAGCCCCAGCATTTT
TRBV7-3	TRBJ2-3	.	once	CASSPGLQTDTQYF	TGTGCCAGCAGTCCCGGACTACAAACAGATACGCAGTATTTT
TRBV14	TRBJ1-1	.	once	CASSQRWGVGAFF	TGTGCCAGCAGCCAACGGTGGGGGGTTGGAGCTTTCTTT
TRBV7-8	TRBJ1-1	TRBD1	.	CASSLARQGEAFF	TGTGCCAGCAGCTTAGCACGACAGGGTGAAGCTTTCTTT
TRBV21-1	TRBJ1-1	.	few	CASSKTNTEAFF	TGTGCCAGCAGCAAGACGAACACTGAAGCTTTCTTT
TRBV6-5	TRBJ2-7	.	.	CASSYSPPSSYEQYF	TGTGCCAGCAGTTACTCCCCCCCAAGCTCCTACGAGCAGTACTTC
TRBV7-2	TRBJ2-3	.	.	CASSLGAGLSTDTQYF	TGTGCCAGCAGCTTAGGGGCGGGCCTTAGCACAGATACGCAGTATTTT
TRBV18	TRBJ2-1	TRBD2	.	CASSPGAGGYNEQFF	TGTGCCAGCTCACCGGGGGCGGGGGGCTACAATGAGCAGTTCTTC
TRBV9	TRBJ2-5	TRBD2	.	CASSAISGGAETQYF	TGTGCCAGCAGCGCAATTAGCGGGGGGGCGGAGACCCAGTACTTC
TRBV6-4	TRBJ2-3	.	.	CASSDDGGPPDTQYF	TGTGCCAGCAGTGACGATGGGGGGCCACCAGATACGCAGTATTTT
TRBV6-1	TRBJ2-7	TRBD1	.	CASRVDRAGEQYF	TGTGCCAGCAGAGTTGACAGGGCTGGCGAGCAGTACTTC
TRBV19	TRBJ1-5	TRBD1	few	CASGGRTGGTYSNQPQHF	TGTGCCAGCGGCGGCAGGACAGGGGGCACCTATAGCAATCAGCCCCAGCATTTT
TRBV30	TRBJ1-2	TRBD1	.	CAWRTGSESGYTF	TGTGCCTGGAGGACAGGGTCCGAGAGTGGCTACACCTTC
TRBV7-2	TRBJ2-1	.	.	CASSLAVLAYNEQFF	TGTGCCAGCAGCTTAGCGGTGCTTGCTTACAATGAGCAGTTCTTC
TRBV2	TRBJ1-5	TRBD1	.	CASTMDRGIGNQPQHF	TGTGCCAGCACCATGGACAGGGGTATAGGGAATCAGCCCCAGCATTTT
TRBV27	TRBJ1-5	TRBD1	few	CASEGRQGNQPQHF	TGTGCCAGCGAAGGCCGACAGGGTAATCAGCCCCAGCATTTT
TRBV4-3	TRBJ2-7	.	.	CASSPPRRAGGYEQYF	TGCGCCAGCAGCCCTCCCAGGCGGGCCGGGGGCTACGAGCAGTACTTC
TRBV15	TRBJ1-2	.	.	CATSRVEGGYTF	TGTGCCACCAGCAGAGTTGAGGGTGGCTACACCTTC
TRBV7-2	TRBJ2-7	.	.	CASSFSGQTYEQYF	TGTGCCAGCAGCTTTTCCGGACAGACCTACGAGCAGTACTTC
TRBV7-9	TRBJ1-2	.	.	CASSPQTDNYGYTF	TGTGCCAGCAGCCCCCAGACAGATAACTATGGCTACACCTTC
TRBV6-1	TRBJ2-3	.	.	CASTLMAITDTQYF	TGTGCCAGCACACTAATGGCTATTACAGATACGCAGTATTTT
TRBV9	TRBJ2-2	TRBD1	.	CASSPWTGNTGELFF	TGTGCCAGCAGCCCCTGGACAGGGAACACCGGGGAGCTGTTTTTT
TRBV30	TRBJ2-3	.	once	CAWSRSTDTQYF	TGTGCCTGGAGCCGGAGCACAGATACGCAGTATTTT
TRBV7-3	TRBJ2-1	TRBD2	.	CASSFRAGVNNEQFF	TGTGCCAGCAGCTTTCGAGCGGGGGTGAACAATGAGCAGTTCTTC
TRBV12-5	TRBJ1-1	.	few	CASGLRIEAFF	TGTGCTAGTGGTTTGCGGATTGAAGCTTTCTTT
TRBV11-2	TRBJ1-2	TRBD1	once	CASSPGQGAFGYTF	TGTGCCAGCAGCCCGGGACAGGGGGCGTTTGGCTACACCTTC
TRBV9	TRBJ2-2	.	.	CASSVAPRELFF	TGTGCCAGCAGCGTAGCTCCCAGGGAGCTGTTTTTT
TRBV10-3	TRBJ2-7	.	.	CAISETAYEQYF	TGTGCCATCAGTGAGACCGCTTACGAGCAGTACTTC
TRBV18	TRBJ2-4	.	.	CASSPGAGLAKNIQYF	TGTGCCAGCTCACCCGGGGCAGGTCTAGCCAAAAACATTCAGTACTTC